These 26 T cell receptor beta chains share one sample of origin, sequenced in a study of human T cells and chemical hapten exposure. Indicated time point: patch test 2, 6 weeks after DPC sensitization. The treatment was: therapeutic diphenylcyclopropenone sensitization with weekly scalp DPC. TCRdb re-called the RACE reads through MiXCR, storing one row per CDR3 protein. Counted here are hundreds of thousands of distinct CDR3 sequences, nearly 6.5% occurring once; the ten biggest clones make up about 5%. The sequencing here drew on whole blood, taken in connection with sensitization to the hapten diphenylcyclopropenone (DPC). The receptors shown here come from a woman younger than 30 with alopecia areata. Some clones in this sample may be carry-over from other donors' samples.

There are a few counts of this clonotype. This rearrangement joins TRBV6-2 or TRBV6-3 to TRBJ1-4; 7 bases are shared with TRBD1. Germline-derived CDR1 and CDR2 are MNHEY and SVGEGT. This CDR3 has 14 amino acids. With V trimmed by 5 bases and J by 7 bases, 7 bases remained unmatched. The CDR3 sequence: CASSEQGWTEKLFF. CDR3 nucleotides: TGTGCCAGCAGTGAACAGGGGTGGACTGAAAAACTGTTTTTT.

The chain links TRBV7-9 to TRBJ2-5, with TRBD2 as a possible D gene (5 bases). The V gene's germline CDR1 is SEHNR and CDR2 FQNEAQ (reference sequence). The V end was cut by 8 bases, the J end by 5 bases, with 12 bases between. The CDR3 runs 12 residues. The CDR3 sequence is CASSGSGETQYF. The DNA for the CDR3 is TGTGCCAGCTCCGGGTCGGGGGAGACCCAGTACTTC.

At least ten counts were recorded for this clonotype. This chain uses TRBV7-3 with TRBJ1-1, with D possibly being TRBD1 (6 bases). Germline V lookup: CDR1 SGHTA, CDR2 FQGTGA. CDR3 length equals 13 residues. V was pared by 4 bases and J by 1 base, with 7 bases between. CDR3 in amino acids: CASSWTANTEAFF. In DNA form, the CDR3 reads TGTGCCAGCAGCTGGACAGCGAACACTGAAGCTTTCTTT.

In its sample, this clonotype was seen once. CDR3 loop: CASSSSVPPGGSSYEQYF. The CDR3 DNA is TGTGCCAGCAGTTCATCCGTTCCCCCGGGGGGCTCCTCCTACGAGCAGTACTTC. The chain employs TRBV7-9 and TRBJ2-7; possibly TRBD2 for D (7 bases). The V end was cut by 6 bases, the J end by 0 bases, with 24 bases between. There are 18 residues in the CDR3. CDR1 is SEHNR and CDR2 is FQNEAQ in the germline V gene (reference sequence).

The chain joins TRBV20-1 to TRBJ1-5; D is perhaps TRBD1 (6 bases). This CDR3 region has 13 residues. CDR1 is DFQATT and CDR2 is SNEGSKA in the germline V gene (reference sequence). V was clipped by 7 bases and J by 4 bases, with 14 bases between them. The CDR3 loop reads CSVAGDGNQPQHF. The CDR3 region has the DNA TGCAGTGTTGCAGGGGATGGAAATCAGCCCCAGCATTTT.

CDR3: CASAARYGYTF. The CDR3 nucleotides are TGTGCCAGCGCCGCCCGTTACGGCTACACCTTC. The genes are TRBV6-1 and TRBJ1-2; D unresolved. With 8 bases removed from V and 8 bases from J, the gap between germline ends came to 12 bases. The germline CDR1 and CDR2 sequences are MNHNS and SASEGT. The CDR3 extends over 11 amino acids.

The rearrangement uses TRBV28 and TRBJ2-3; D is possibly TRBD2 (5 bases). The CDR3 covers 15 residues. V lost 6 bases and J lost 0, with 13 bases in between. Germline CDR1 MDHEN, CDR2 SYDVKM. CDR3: CASSWGDSSTDTQYF. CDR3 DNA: TGTGCCAGCAGCTGGGGAGATTCTAGCACAGATACGCAGTATTTT.

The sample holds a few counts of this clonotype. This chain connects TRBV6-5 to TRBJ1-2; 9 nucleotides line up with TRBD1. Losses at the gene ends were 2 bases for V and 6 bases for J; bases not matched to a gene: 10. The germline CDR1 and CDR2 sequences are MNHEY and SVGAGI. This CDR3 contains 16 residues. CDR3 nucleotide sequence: TGTGCCAGCAGTTACGGTCTGGGACAGGGCGACAATGGCTACACCTTC. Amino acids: CASSYGLGQGDNGYTF.

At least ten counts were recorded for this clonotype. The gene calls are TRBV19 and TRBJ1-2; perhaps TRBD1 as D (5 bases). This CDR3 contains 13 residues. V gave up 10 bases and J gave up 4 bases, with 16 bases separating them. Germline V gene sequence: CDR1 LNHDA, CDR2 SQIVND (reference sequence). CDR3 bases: TGTGCCACCCGCCCGGCAGACAGCTATGGCTACACCTTC. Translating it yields CATRPADSYGYTF.

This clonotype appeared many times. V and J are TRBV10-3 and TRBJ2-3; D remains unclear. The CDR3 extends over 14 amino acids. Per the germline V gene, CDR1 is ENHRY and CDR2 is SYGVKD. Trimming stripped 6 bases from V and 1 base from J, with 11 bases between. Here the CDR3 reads CAIRASGGTDTQYF. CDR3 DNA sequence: TGTGCCATCAGGGCCTCAGGCGGCACAGATACGCAGTATTTT.

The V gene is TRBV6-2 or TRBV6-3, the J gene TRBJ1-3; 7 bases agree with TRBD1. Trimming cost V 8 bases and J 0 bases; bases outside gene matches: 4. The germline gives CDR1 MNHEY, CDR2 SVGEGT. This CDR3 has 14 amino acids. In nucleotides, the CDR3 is TGTGCCAGCGGGGACAGAACCTCTGGAAACACCATATATTTT. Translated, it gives CASGDRTSGNTIYF.

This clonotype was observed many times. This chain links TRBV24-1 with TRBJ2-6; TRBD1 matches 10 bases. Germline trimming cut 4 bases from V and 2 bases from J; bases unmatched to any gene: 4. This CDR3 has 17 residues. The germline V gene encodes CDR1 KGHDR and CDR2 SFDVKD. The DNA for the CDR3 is TGTGCCACCAGTGAGGGACAGGGGACCCCTGGGGCCAACGTCCTGACTTTC. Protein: CATSEGQGTPGANVLTF.

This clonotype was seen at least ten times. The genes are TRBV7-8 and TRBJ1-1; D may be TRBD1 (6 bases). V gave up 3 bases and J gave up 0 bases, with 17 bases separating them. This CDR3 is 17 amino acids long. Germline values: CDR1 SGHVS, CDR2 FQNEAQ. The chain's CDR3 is CASSFTGIGLLNTEAFF. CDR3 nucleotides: TGTGCCAGCAGCTTTACAGGGATAGGATTATTGAACACTGAAGCTTTCTTT.

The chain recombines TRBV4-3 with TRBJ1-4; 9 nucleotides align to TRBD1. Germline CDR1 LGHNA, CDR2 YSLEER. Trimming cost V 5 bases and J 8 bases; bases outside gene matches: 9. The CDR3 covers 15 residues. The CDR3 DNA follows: TGCGCCAGCAGCGGGTTAGGGACAGGGCGAGAAAAACTGTTTTTT. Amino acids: CASSGLGTGREKLFF.

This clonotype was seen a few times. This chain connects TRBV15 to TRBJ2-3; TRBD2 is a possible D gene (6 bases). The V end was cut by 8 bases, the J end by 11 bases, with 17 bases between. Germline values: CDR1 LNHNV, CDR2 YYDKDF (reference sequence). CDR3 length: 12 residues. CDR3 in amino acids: CATAPRGLKQYF. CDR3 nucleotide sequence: TGTGCCACCGCTCCCCGGGGGTTGAAGCAGTATTTT. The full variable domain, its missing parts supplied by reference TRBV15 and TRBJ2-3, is DAMVIQNPRYQVTQFGKPVTLSCSQTLNHNVMYWYQQKSSQAPKLLFHYYDKDFNNEADTPDNFQSRRPNTSFCFLDIRSPGLGDTAMYLCATAPRGLKQYFGPGTRLTVL.

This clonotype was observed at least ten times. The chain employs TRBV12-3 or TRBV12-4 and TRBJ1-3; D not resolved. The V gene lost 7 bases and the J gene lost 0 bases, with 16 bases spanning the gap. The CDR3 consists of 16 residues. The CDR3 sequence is CASTLGSLSSGNTIYF. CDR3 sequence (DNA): TGTGCCAGCACCCTTGGGTCTCTCAGCTCTGGAAACACCATATATTTT.

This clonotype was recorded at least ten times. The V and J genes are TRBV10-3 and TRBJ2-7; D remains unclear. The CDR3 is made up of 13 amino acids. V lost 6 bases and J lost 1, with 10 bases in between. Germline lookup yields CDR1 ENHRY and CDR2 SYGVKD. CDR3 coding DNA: TGTGCCATCAGACGGTCCTCTTCCTACGAGCAGTACTTC. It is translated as CAIRRSSSYEQYF.

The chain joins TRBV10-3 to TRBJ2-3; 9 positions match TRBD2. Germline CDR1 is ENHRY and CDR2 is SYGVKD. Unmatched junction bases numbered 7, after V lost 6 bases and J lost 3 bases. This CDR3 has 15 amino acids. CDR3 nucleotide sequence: TGTGCCATCAGGGGCGTACTAGCGGGTACAGATACGCAGTATTTT. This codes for CAIRGVLAGTDTQYF.

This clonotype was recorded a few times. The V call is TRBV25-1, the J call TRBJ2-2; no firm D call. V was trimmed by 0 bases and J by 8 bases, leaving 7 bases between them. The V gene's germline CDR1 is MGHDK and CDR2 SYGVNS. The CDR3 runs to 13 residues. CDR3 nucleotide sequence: TGTGCCAGCAGTGAATACTCGACGGGGGAGCTGTTTTTT. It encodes CASSEYSTGELFF.

The CDR3 loop is CASRATGPPYEQYF. The CDR3, as DNA: TGTGCCAGCCGTGCAACAGGACCCCCCTACGAGCAGTACTTC. This rearrangement joins TRBV6-2 or TRBV6-3 to TRBJ2-7; D may be TRBD1 (5 bases). CDR1 MNHEY and CDR2 SVGEGT come from the germline V gene. V lost 8 bases, J lost 2 bases, and 16 bases lay in between. The CDR3 is made up of 14 amino acids.

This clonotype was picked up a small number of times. CDR3 protein: CSVEGDRGDYGYTF. The CDR3 region has the DNA TGCAGCGTTGAAGGGGACAGGGGAGACTATGGCTACACCTTC. The V and J genes are TRBV29-1 and TRBJ1-2; 10 bases match TRBD1. The CDR3 has 14 residues. Germline assignment: CDR1 SQVTM and CDR2 ANQGSEA. The ends lost 1 base at V and 3 bases at J; junction bases unmatched: 2.

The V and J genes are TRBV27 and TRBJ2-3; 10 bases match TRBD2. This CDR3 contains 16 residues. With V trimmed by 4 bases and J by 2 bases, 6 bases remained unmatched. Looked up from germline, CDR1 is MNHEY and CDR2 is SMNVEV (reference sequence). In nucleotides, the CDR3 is TGTGCCAGCAGTTCTTGGACTAGCGGCCTCACAGATACGCAGTATTTT. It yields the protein CASSSWTSGLTDTQYF.

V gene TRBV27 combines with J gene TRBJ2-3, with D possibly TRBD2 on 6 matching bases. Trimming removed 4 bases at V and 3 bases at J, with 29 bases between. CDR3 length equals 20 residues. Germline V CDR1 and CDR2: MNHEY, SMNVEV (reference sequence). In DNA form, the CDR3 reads TGTGCCAGCAGTTCGCAAGCTCGCGGGATGGGTGTAGTTAGGACAGATACGCAGTATTTT. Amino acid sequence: CASSSQARGMGVVRTDTQYF.

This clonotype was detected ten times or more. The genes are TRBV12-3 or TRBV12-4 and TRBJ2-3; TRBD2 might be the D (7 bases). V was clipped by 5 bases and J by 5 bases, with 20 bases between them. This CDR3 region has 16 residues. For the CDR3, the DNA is TGTGCCAGCAGTCCCCTAGGGGGGGAGTATCGAGATACGCAGTATTTT. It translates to CASSPLGGEYRDTQYF.

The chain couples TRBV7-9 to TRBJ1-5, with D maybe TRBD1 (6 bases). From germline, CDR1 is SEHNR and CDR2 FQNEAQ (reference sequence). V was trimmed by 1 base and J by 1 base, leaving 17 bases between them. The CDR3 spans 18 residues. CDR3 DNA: TGTGCCAGCAGCTTAGGGTATTCGGGCAGGGGAAGCAATCAGCCCCAGCATTTT. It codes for CASSLGYSGRGSNQPQHF.

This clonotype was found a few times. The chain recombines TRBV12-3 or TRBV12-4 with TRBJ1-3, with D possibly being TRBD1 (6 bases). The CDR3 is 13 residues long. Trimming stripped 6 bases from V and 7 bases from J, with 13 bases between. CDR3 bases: TGTGCCAGCAGACCGGGACACTGGAACACCATATATTTT. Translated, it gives CASRPGHWNTIYF.